These T cell receptor beta chains were read from a single sample in a study of T cells after yellow fever vaccination. From the 5' RACE reads, TCRdb called clonotypes with MiXCR, one entry per CDR3 protein. The sample holds a few hundred thousand distinct CDR3 sequences, roughly 10% seen once. The sequencing here drew on PBMCs, taken on the day of the first yellow fever vaccination. The receptors stem from a man aged 18 to 30 who received the YFV17D yellow fever vaccine. CDR3s include the opening cysteine and the closing phenylalanine or tryptophan. A D gene is named only where the DNA matches it firmly. Clone sizes are given selectively: once, few, many, or a class where the clone is expanded.

clone size | J gene | V gene | D gene | CDR3 protein | CDR3 DNA
- | TRBJ2-3 | TRBV5-1 | - | CASSLVVAPDTQYF | TGCGCCAGCAGCTTGGTGGTAGCGCCAGATACGCAGTATTTT
once | TRBJ2-3 | TRBV4-3 | TRBD2 | CASSQGTSGLLDTQYF | TGCGCCAGCAGCCAAGGGACTAGCGGATTACTAGATACGCAGTATTTT
- | TRBJ2-5 | TRBV5-4 | - | CASTRDGGNQETQYF | TGTGCCAGCACCCGCGACGGCGGCAACCAAGAGACCCAGTACTTC
many | TRBJ2-5 | TRBV7-2 | TRBD2 | CASSFSGGQETQYF | TGTGCCAGCAGTTTCAGCGGGGGGCAAGAGACCCAGTACTTC
few | TRBJ1-6 | TRBV12-3/TRBV12-4 | - | CASSPPPSPLHF | TGTGCCAGCAGTCCCCCGCCTTCACCCCTCCACTTT
few | TRBJ2-5 | TRBV7-2 | - | CASSTSSFETQYF | TGTGCCAGCAGCACGTCCAGCTTTGAGACCCAGTACTTC
- | TRBJ2-2 | TRBV11-2 | TRBD2 | CASSFGLAGLTGELFF | TGTGCCAGCAGCTTTGGACTAGCGGGACTCACCGGGGAGCTGTTTTTT
few | TRBJ2-5 | TRBV9 | - | CASSPGLVQETQYF | TGTGCCAGCAGCCCCGGGCTAGTTCAAGAGACCCAGTACTTC
few | TRBJ1-5 | TRBV30 | - | CAWSTLTGNQPQHF | TGTGCCTGGAGTACGCTAACGGGAAATCAGCCCCAGCATTTT
- | TRBJ2-1 | TRBV20-1 | TRBD2 | CSASGGSYNEQFF | TGCAGTGCTAGCGGGGGGTCCTACAATGAGCAGTTCTTC
many | TRBJ2-3 | TRBV11-2 | - | CASSLGRRLYF | TGTGCCAGCAGCTTAGGTAGAAGGTTGTATTTT
- | TRBJ1-5 | TRBV4-1 | - | CASSQLSTWGNNQPQHF | TGCGCCAGCAGCCAACTCTCTACTTGGGGGAACAATCAGCCCCAGCATTTT
- | TRBJ2-1 | TRBV11-2 | - | CASSLFFSVLSSYNEQFF | TGTGCCAGCAGCTTGTTCTTCAGCGTTCTAAGCTCCTACAATGAGCAGTTCTTC
few | TRBJ2-1 | TRBV5-1 | TRBD1 | CASSLGGTDYNEQFF | TGCGCCAGCAGCTTGGGAGGGACAGACTACAATGAGCAGTTCTTC
few | TRBJ2-2 | TRBV12-3/TRBV12-4 | TRBD1 | CASSQGDRVNTGELFF | TGTGCCAGCAGTCAAGGGGACAGGGTGAACACCGGGGAGCTGTTTTTT
few | TRBJ2-3 | TRBV7-6 | TRBD2 | CASSLEASGGIQDTQYF | TGTGCCAGCAGCTTAGAGGCTAGCGGGGGGATTCAAGATACGCAGTATTTT
few | TRBJ2-3 | TRBV12-3/TRBV12-4 | TRBD2 | CAAAGGLVKDTQYF | TGTGCCGCCGCCGGGGGACTAGTCAAAGATACGCAGTATTTT
few | TRBJ2-3 | TRBV4-1 | TRBD2 | CASSQDATGGRADTQYF | TGCGCCAGCAGCCAAGATGCCACGGGGGGACGGGCAGATACGCAGTATTTT
few | TRBJ1-1 | TRBV5-1 | - | CASSFSQGTEAFF | TGCGCCAGCAGCTTCAGCCAGGGCACTGAAGCTTTCTTT
- | TRBJ2-5 | TRBV13 | TRBD2 | CASSRRGAETQYF | TGTGCCAGCAGCCGGCGGGGGGCGGAGACCCAGTACTTC
few | TRBJ1-1 | TRBV5-5 | - | CASSYRDANTEAFF | TGTGCCAGCAGTTACCGGGACGCCAACACTGAAGCTTTCTTT
few | TRBJ2-3 | TRBV24-1 | TRBD2 | CATSDPLGLAGEADTQYF | TGTGCCACCAGTGATCCCCTCGGACTAGCGGGGGAAGCAGATACGCAGTATTTT
few | TRBJ1-4 | TRBV5-1 | - | CASSAGTANEKLFF | TGCGCCAGCAGCGCCGGGACGGCCAATGAAAAACTGTTTTTT
many | TRBJ2-5 | TRBV7-2 | - | CASSQGRKETQYF | TGTGCCAGCAGTCAAGGCCGGAAAGAGACCCAGTACTTC
- | TRBJ2-1 | TRBV4-2 | - | CASSHEARDGNEQFF | TGTGCCAGCAGCCATGAAGCCCGGGACGGGAATGAGCAGTTCTTC
- | TRBJ1-1 | TRBV6-2/TRBV6-3 | - | CASRRSGISEAFF | TGTGCCAGCCGTCGCTCGGGGATAAGTGAAGCTTTCTTT
few | TRBJ1-1 | TRBV7-9 | - | CASSATGTQGTEAFF | TGTGCCAGCAGCGCAACCGGGACCCAGGGGACTGAAGCTTTCTTT
few | TRBJ1-4 | TRBV4-3 | - | CASSQDLWEEKLFF | TGCGCCAGCAGCCAAGATCTCTGGGAGGAAAAACTGTTTTTT
- | TRBJ1-6 | TRBV6-1 | TRBD1 | CASTAWDSRNSPLHF | TGTGCCAGCACCGCGTGGGACAGCAGGAATTCACCCCTCCACTTT
many | TRBJ1-6 | TRBV15 | - | CATSRAGDKGSPLHF | TGTGCCACCAGCAGAGCCGGGGATAAGGGTTCACCCCTCCACTTT
- | TRBJ1-2 | TRBV25-1 | TRBD1 | CASSEPRAGTGGGYTF | TGTGCCAGCAGTGAGCCGAGGGCCGGGACAGGAGGGGGCTACACCTTC
many | TRBJ2-1 | TRBV7-2 | - | CASSPRIRNEQFF | TGTGCCAGCAGCCCTCGAATTAGGAATGAGCAGTTCTTC
few | TRBJ2-3 | TRBV27 | - | CASSSREDTQYF | TGTGCCAGCAGTTCCCGGGAAGATACGCAGTATTTT
few | TRBJ1-1 | TRBV4-2 | - | CASSQERVSGTEAFF | TGTGCCAGCAGCCAAGAGAGGGTAAGTGGCACTGAAGCTTTCTTT
- | TRBJ1-4 | TRBV6-5 | - | CASSYSRVRGNANEKLFF | TGTGCCAGCAGTTACTCGAGAGTCCGGGGAAACGCTAATGAAAAACTGTTTTTT
medium-sized | TRBJ1-2 | TRBV7-2 | - | CASSPGLGLYGYTF | TGTGCCAGCAGCCCAGGCTTGGGGCTCTATGGCTACACCTTC
- | TRBJ1-3 | TRBV12-3/TRBV12-4 | - | CASSFPSNTIYF | TGTGCCAGCAGTTTCCCGTCGAACACCATATATTTT
few | TRBJ1-5 | TRBV7-2 | - | CASSNGRAGNQPQHF | TGTGCCAGCAGTAATGGACGCGCCGGCAATCAGCCCCAGCATTTT
few | TRBJ1-2 | TRBV5-4 | - | CASSFERDYGYTF | TGTGCCAGCAGCTTCGAGAGGGACTATGGCTACACCTTC
few | TRBJ1-2 | TRBV27 | - | CASKPGGIGGYTF | TGTGCCAGCAAGCCGGGCGGGATCGGTGGCTACACCTTC
few | TRBJ1-4 | TRBV7-2 | - | CASSLVGGDEKLFF | TGTGCCAGCAGCTTAGTTGGTGGTGATGAAAAACTGTTTTTT
few | TRBJ2-7 | TRBV3-1 | - | CASSQTGAGGEQYF | TGTGCCAGCAGCCAAACGGGGGCAGGAGGCGAGCAGTACTTC
- | TRBJ2-4 | TRBV18 | - | CASSPGVADHIQYF | TGTGCCAGCTCACCCGGAGTAGCGGACCACATTCAGTACTTC
- | TRBJ2-3 | TRBV5-4 | TRBD2 | CASRPRGADTDTQYF | TGTGCCAGCAGGCCGCGGGGGGCTGACACAGATACGCAGTATTTT
- | TRBJ1-4 | TRBV13 | - | CASSPPGGEEEKLFF | TGTGCCAGCAGCCCTCCGGGTGGGGAGGAGGAAAAACTGTTTTTT
- | TRBJ2-3 | TRBV28 | - | CACSLVPRAGTDTQYF | TGTGCCTGCAGTTTAGTCCCCAGGGCCGGGACAGATACGCAGTATTTT
few | TRBJ2-2 | TRBV18 | - | CASSRSIAGLNTGELFF | TGTGCCAGCTCACGATCAATAGCAGGGCTAAACACCGGGGAGCTGTTTTTT
- | TRBJ1-1 | TRBV6-5 | TRBD1 | CASSYDRTGYLNTEAFF | TGTGCCAGCAGTTACGATCGGACAGGGTATCTGAACACTGAAGCTTTCTTT
- | TRBJ1-1 | TRBV3-1 | - | CASSRLGLLNTEAFF | TGTGCCAGCAGCCGATTGGGTCTGCTGAACACTGAAGCTTTCTTT
- | TRBJ1-6 | TRBV7-9 | - | CASSPVKGGSPLHF | TGTGCCAGCAGCCCCGTCAAGGGCGGCTCACCCCTCCACTTT
few | TRBJ2-3 | TRBV19 | - | CASSMGPGFTDTQYF | TGTGCCAGTAGTATGGGTCCAGGCTTCACAGATACGCAGTATTTT